The 2 T cell receptor beta chains below were found in one sample sequenced in a study of cytomegalovirus exposure and HLA in healthy donors. Primers for the PCR totalled 60 Vbeta and 13 Jbeta. Sequencing used immunoSEQ multiplex PCR; TCRdb keeps in-frame clones, though not all of them. Here the sample spans about 130,000 clones, 70% to 90% being singletons. The specimen was PBMCs. The receptors were gathered from a woman aged 40-49 years in good health and CMV-seropositive.

V gene TRBV6-5 combines with J gene TRBJ1-1; 8 bases match TRBD1. CDR1 is MNHEY, CDR2 SVGAGI, per germline. V dropped 2 bases and J dropped 7; count of bases not matched to a gene: 6. The CDR3 covers 14 residues. The CDR3 reads CASSYASDRGEAFF. The CDR3 nucleotides read TGTGCCAGCAGTTACGCATCCGACAGGGGTGAAGCTTTCTTT.

This clone occurred a few times. V and J are TRBV27 and TRBJ1-5; D is undetermined. Germline V CDR1 and CDR2: MNHEY, SMNVEV (reference sequence). Trimming removed 2 bases at V and 3 bases at J, with 8 bases between. The CDR3 has 14 amino acids. CDR3 in DNA: TGTGCCAGCAGTTTAGCCAGGTTCAATCAGCCCCAGCATTTT. Residues: CASSLARFNQPQHF.